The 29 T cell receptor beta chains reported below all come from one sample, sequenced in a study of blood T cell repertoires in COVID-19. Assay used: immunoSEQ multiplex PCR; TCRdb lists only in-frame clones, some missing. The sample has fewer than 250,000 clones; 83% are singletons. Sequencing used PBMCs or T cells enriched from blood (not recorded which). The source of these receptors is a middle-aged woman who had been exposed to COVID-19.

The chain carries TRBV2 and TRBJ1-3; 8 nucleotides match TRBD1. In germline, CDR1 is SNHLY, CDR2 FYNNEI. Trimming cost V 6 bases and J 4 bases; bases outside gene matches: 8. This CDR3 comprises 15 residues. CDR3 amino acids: CASRPQGARGNTIYF. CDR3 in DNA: TGTGCCAGCAGGCCTCAGGGGGCTCGCGGAAACACCATATATTTT.

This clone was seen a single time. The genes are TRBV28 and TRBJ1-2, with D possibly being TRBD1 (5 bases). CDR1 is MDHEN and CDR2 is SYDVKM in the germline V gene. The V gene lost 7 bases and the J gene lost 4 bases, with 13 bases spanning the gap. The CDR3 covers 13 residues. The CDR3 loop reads CASTVGGGYGYTF. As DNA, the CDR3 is TGTGCCAGCACCGTCGGGGGGGGCTATGGCTACACCTTC.

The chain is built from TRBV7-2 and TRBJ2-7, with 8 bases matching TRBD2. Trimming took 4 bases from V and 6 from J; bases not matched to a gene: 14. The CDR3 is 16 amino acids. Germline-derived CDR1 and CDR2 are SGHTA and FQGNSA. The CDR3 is CASSSYSGAVYSEQYF. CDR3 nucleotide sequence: TGTGCCAGCAGCTCCTATAGCGGGGCGGTATACTCCGAGCAGTACTTC.

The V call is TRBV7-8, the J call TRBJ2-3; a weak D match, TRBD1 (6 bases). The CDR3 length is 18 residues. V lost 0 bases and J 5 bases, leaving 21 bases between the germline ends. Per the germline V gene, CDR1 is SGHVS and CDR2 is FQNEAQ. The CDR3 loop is CASSLAGASLTRGDTQYF. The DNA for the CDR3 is TGTGCCAGCAGCTTAGCGGGGGCTAGCCTAACTCGAGGAGATACGCAGTATTTT.

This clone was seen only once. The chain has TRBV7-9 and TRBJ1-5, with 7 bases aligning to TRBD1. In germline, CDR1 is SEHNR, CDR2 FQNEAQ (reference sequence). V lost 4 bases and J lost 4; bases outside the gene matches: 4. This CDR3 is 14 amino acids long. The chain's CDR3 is CASSYRDSNQPQHF. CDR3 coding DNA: TGTGCCAGCAGCTACCGGGACAGTAATCAGCCCCAGCATTTT. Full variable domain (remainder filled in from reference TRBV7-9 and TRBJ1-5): DTGVSQNPRHKITKRGQNVTFRCDPISEHNRLYWYRQTLGQGPEFLTYFQNEAQLEKSRLLSDRFSAERPKGSFSTLEIQRTEQGDSAMYLCASSYRDSNQPQHFGDGTRLSIL.

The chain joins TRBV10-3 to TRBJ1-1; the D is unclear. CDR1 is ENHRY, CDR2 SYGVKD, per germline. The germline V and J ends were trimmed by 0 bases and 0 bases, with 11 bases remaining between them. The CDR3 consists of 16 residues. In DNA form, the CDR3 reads TGTGCCATCAGTGAGTCGGTTTTAGCCATGAACACTGAAGCTTTCTTT. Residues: CAISESVLAMNTEAFF.

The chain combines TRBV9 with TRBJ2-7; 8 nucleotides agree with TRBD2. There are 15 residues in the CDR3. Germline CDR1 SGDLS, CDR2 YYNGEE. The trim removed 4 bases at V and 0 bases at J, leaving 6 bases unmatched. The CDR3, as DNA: TGTGCCAGCAGCCCGGGGGGGTCGCTCTCCTACGAGCAGTACTTC. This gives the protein CASSPGGSLSYEQYF.

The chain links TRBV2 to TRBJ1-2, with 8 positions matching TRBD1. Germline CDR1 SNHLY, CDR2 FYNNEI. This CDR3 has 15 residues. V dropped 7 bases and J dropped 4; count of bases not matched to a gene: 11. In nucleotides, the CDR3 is TGTGCCAGCATTCAGGGGGCGCTGTTCTCCTATGGCTACACCTTC. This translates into CASIQGALFSYGYTF.

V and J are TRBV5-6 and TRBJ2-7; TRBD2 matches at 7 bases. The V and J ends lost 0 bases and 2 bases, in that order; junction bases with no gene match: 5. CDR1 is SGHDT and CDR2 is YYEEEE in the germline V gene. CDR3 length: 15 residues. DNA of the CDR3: TGTGCCAGCAGCTTGGGTCTAGCGGTCGCCTACGAGCAGTACTTC. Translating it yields CASSLGLAVAYEQYF.

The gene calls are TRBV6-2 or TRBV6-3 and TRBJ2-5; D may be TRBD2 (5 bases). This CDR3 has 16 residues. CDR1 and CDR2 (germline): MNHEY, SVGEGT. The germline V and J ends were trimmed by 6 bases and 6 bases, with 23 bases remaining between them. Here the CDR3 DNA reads TGTGCCAGCAGCCCTCTATCGGGCTTTACGGGGAAGACCCAGTACTTC. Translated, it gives CASSPLSGFTGKTQYF.

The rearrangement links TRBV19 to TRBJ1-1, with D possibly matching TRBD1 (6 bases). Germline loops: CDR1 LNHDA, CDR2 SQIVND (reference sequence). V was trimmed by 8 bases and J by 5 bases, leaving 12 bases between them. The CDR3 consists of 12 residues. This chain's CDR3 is CASQQGWTEAFF. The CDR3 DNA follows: TGTGCCAGTCAACAGGGATGGACTGAAGCTTTCTTT.

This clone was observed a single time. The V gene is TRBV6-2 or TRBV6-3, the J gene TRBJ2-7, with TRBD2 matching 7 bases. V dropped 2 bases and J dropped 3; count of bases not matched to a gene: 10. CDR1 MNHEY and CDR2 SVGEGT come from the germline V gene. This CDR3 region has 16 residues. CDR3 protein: CASSYGNSGSRYEQYF. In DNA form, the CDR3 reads TGTGCCAGCAGTTACGGGAATAGCGGGTCGCGCTACGAGCAGTACTTC.

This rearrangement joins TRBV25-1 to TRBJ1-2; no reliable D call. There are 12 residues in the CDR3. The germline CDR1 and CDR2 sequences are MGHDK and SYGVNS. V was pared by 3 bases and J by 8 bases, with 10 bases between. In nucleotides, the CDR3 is TGTGCCAGCAGTGAGGGAGGAACCGGCTACACCTTC. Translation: CASSEGGTGYTF.

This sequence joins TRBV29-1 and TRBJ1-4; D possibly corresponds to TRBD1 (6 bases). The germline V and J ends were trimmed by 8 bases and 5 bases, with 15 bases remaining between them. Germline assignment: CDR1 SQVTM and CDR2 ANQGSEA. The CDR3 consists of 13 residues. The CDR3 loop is CSTTGQRNEKLFF. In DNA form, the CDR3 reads TGCAGCACAACGGGACAAAGAAATGAAAAACTGTTTTTT.

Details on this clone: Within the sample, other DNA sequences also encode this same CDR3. CDR3 sequence reads: CASSSRQGNQPQHF. The CDR3 coding sequence is TGTGCCAGCAGTTCTCGCCAGGGGAATCAGCCCCAGCATTTT. The genes are TRBV27 and TRBJ1-5; D is possibly TRBD1 (6 bases). This CDR3 is built from 14 residues. Between the trimmed V and J ends, which lost 4 bases and 4 bases, there was a span of 11 bases. In germline, CDR1 is MNHEY, CDR2 SMNVEV (reference sequence).

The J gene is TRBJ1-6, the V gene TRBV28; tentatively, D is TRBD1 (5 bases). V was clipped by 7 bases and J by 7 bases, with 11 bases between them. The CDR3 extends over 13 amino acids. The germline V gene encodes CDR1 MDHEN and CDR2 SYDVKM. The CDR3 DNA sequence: TGTGCCAGCACGGGGGGGTGGAATTCACCCCTCCACTTT. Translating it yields CASTGGWNSPLHF.

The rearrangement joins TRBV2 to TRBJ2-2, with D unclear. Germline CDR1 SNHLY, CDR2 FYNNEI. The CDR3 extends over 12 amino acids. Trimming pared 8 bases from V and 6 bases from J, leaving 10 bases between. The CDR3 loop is CASSLEAGELFF. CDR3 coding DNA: TGTGCCAGCTCCTTAGAGGCCGGGGAGCTGTTTTTT.

The CDR3 region is CASSLAGGQPDTQYF. The CDR3 DNA reads as TGTGCCAGCAGCCTAGCGGGGGGGCAACCAGATACGCAGTATTTT. The V gene is TRBV7-3, the J gene TRBJ2-3; 12 bases match TRBD2. The V segment lost 5 bases and the J segment 4 bases; nucleotides outside the gene matches: 4. From germline, CDR1 is SGHTA and CDR2 FQGTGA. The CDR3 totals 15 residues.

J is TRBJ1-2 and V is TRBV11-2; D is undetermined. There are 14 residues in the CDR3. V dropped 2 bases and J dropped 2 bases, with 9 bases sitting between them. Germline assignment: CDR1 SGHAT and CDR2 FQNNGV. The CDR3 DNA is TGTGCCAGCAGCTTACAGGATATGAACTATGGCTACACCTTC. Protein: CASSLQDMNYGYTF.

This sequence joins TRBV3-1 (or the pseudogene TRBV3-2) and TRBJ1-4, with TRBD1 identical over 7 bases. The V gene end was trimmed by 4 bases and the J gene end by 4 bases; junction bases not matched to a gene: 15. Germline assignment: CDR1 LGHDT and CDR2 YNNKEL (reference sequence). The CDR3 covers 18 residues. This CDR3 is CASSPYTGTAVDNEKLFF. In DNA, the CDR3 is TGTGCCAGCAGCCCTTATACCGGGACAGCAGTGGATAATGAAAAACTGTTTTTT.

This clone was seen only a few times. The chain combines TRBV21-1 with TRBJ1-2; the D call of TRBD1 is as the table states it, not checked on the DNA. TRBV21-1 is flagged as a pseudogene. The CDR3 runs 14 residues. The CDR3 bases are TGTGCCAGCAGTACGACAGGGCCTAACTATGGCTACACCTTC. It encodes CASSTTGPNYGYTF.

The CDR3 nucleotides are TGTGCCAGCAGCCAAAATGCCCAGGGGAACACCATATATTTT. Translating gives CASSQNAQGNTIYF. V usage is TRBV14 and J usage is TRBJ1-3; TRBD1 is a possible D gene (6 bases). V lost 2 bases and J lost 7, with 12 bases in between. The CDR3 has 14 amino acids. Germline assignment: CDR1 SGHDN and CDR2 FVKESK.

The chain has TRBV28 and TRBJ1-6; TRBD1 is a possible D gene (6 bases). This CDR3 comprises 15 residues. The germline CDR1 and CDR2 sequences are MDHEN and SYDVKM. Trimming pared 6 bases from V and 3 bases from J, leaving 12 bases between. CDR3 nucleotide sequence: TGTGCCAGCAGACAACTGGACAGCTATAATTCACCCCTCCACTTT. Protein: CASRQLDSYNSPLHF.

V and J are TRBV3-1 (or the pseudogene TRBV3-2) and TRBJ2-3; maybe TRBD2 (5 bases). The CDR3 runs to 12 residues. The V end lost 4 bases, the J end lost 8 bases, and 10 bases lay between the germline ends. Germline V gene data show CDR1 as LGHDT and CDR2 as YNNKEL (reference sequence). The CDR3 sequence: CASSRREGTQYF. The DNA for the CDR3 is TGTGCCAGCAGCCGCCGTGAGGGTACGCAGTATTTT.

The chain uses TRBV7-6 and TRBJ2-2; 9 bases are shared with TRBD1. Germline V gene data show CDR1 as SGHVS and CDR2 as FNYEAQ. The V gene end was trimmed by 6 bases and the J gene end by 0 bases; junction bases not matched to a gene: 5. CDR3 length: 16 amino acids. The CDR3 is CASSRQGGSNTGELFF. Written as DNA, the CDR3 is TGTGCCAGCAGTCGACAGGGGGGCTCGAACACCGGGGAGCTGTTTTTT.

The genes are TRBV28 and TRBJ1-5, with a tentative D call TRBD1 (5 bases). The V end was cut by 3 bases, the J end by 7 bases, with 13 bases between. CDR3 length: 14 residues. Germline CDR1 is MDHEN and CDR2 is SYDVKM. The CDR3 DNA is TGTGCCAGCAGTTTGGGGGGGATCGGGCAGCCCCAGCATTTT. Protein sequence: CASSLGGIGQPQHF.

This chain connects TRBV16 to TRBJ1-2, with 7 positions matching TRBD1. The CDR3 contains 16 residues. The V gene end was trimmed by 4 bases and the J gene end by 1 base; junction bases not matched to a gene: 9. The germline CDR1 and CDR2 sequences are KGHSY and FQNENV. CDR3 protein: CASSRQGQRSNYGYTF. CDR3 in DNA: TGTGCCAGCAGCCGTCAGGGACAGCGAAGTAACTATGGCTACACCTTC.

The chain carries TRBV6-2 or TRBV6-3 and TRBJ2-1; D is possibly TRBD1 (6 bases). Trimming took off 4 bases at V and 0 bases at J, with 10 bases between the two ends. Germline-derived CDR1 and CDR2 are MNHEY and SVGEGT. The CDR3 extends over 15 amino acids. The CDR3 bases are TGTGCCAGCAGTTCTACAGGGAGCTCCTACAATGAGCAGTTCTTC. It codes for CASSSTGSSYNEQFF.

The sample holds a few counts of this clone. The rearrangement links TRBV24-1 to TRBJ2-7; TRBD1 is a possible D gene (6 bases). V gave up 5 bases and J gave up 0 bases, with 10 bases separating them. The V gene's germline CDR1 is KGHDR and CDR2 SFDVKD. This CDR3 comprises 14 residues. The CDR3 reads CATSGTGNSYEQYF. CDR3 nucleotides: TGTGCCACCAGTGGTACAGGGAACTCCTACGAGCAGTACTTC.